The entry below describes one T cell receptor beta chain. The record originates from a study of identical twins. Losses at the gene ends were 2 bases for V and 5 bases for J; bases not matched to a gene: 5. CDR3 length: 14 amino acids. Germline assignment: CDR1 SGHDT and CDR2 YYEEEE. TCRdb passed the 5' RACE reads through MiXCR, listing each CDR3 protein once. The top ten hold around 5% of the sample, which has about 220,000 distinct CDR3 sequences, 7.5% seen once. This same sample was also part of a study on yellow fever vaccine responses in identical twins.

The sequence derives from a woman under 30 in good health. Sequenced material: CD8+ T cells sorted from blood. The V call is TRBV5-6, the J call TRBJ1-2; 8 positions agree with TRBD1. This CDR3 is CASSFGRGLYGYTF. The DNA for the CDR3 is TGTGCCAGCAGCTTCGGCAGGGGGCTTTATGGCTACACCTTC.